This section outlines one TCR beta chain sequence together with its context. The sample holds other DNA sequences that translate to the same CDR3. This specimen belongs to a study of shared clonotypes between healthy human individuals. The protocol was immunoSEQ multiplex PCR, while the TCRdb copy is restricted to in-frame clones and leaves out a portion. The sample holds about 2.4 million clones; around 90% are singletons and the top ten take under 0.15%. Germline-derived CDR1 and CDR2 are MNHEY and SMNVEV (reference sequence). V was clipped by 5 bases and J by 5 bases; unmatched bases: 8. This CDR3 has 14 residues.

This clonotype was obtained from a man aged 18 to 29 in good health. Sequenced sample: naive CD4+ T cells sorted from blood. Regarding subset: CD45RA+ positively selected. The V and J genes are TRBV27 and TRBJ2-5; 7 bases are shared with TRBD1. This CDR3 is CASSPRQGRETQYF. In DNA, the CDR3 is TGTGCCAGCAGTCCTCGACAGGGTCGGGAGACCCAGTACTTC.